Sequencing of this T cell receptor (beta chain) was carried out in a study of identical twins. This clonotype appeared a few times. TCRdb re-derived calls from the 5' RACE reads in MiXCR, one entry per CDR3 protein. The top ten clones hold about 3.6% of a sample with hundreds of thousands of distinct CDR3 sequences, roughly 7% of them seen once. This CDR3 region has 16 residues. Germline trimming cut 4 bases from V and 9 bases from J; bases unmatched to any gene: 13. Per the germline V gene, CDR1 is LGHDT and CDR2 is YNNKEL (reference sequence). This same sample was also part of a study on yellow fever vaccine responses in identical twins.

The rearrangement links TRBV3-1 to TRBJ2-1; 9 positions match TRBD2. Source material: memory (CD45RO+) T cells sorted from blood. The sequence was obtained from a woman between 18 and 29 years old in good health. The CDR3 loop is CASSPAGRGGLGEQFF. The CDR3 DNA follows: TGTGCCAGCAGCCCGGCAGGGCGGGGGGGCCTCGGTGAGCAGTTCTTC.